What follows is one T cell receptor (beta chain) and its context. TEMRA cells were FACS-enriched, unlike CD8+ and CD4+ T cells, which were negatively isolated. Reverse transcription of about 0.5 to 1 ug RNA used random hexamers. TCRdb re-called the immunoSEQ multiplex PCR reads with MiXCR, one entry per CDR3 protein. The top ten clones hold under 0.15% of a sample with 150,000 to 190,000 distinct CDR3 sequences, over 95% of them seen once. CDR1 is MNHNS, CDR2 SASEGT, per germline. V shed 6 bases and J shed 4 bases, with 21 bases lying between them. This CDR3 spans 16 amino acids. The sample comes from a study of CD8 T cells in Susac syndrome.

The clonotype comes from a human donor with multiple sclerosis. This rearrangement joins TRBV6-1 to TRBJ1-2, with unresolved D. The sample was CD8+ T cells from PBMCs. The CDR3 DNA is TGTGCCAGCAGACCTTTGGAGATTCTGCAATTCTATGGCTACACCTTC. The encoded protein is CASRPLEILQFYGYTF.